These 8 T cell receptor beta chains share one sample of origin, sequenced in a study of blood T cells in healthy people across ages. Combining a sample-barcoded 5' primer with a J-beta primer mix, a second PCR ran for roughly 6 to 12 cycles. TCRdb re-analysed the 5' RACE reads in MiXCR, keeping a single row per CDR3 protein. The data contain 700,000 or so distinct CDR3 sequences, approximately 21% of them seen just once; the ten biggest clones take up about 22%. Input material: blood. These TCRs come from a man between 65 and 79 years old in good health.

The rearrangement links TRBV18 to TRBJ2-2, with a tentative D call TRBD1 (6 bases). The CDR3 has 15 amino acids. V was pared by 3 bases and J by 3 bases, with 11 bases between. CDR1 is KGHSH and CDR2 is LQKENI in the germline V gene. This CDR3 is CASSPPGHDTGELFF. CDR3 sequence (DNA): TGTGCCAGCTCACCGCCGGGACACGACACCGGGGAGCTGTTTTTT.

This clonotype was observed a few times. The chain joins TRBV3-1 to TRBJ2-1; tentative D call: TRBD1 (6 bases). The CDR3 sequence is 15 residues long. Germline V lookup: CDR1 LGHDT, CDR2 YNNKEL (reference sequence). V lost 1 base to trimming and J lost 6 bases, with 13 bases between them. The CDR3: CASSQGRTERNEQFF. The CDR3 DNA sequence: TGTGCCAGCAGCCAAGGAAGGACAGAACGCAATGAGCAGTTCTTC.

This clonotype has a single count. CDR3 sequence: CASSQTRDGEAFF. CDR3 DNA: TGTGCCAGCAGTCAGACAAGGGACGGTGAAGCTTTCTTT. The chain couples TRBV6-5 to TRBJ1-1, with TRBD1 as a possible D gene (5 bases). The V end was cut by 5 bases, the J end by 7 bases, with 14 bases between. This CDR3 comprises 13 residues. From germline, CDR1 is MNHEY and CDR2 SVGAGI.

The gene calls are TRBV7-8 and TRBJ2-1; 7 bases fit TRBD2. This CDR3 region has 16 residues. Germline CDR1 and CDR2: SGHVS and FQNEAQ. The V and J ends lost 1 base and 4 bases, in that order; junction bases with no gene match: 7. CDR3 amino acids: CASSLDLGLGYNEQFF. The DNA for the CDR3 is TGTGCCAGCAGCTTAGATTTAGGACTAGGATACAATGAGCAGTTCTTC. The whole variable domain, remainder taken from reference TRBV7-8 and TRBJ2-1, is GAGVSQSPRYKVAKRGQDVALRCDPISGHVSLFWYQQALGQGPEFLTYFQNEAQLDKSGLPSDRFFAERPEGSVSTLKIQRTQQEDSAVYLCASSLDLGLGYNEQFFGPGTRLTVL.

The CDR3 nucleotides read TGCAGCTTCCGAGGAGGCCTGAACACTGAAGCTTTCTTT. This sequence encodes CSFRGGLNTEAFF. The chain joins TRBV29-1 to TRBJ1-1, with D unresolved. V dropped 8 bases and J dropped 0 bases, with 13 bases sitting between them. Germline CDR1 and CDR2: SQVTM and ANQGSEA. The CDR3 totals 13 residues.

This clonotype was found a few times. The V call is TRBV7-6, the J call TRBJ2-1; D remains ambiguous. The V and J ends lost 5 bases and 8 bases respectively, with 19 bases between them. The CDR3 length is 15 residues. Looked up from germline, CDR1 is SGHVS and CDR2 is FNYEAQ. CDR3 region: CASSTGLTKIDEQFF. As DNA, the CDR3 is TGTGCCAGCAGCACCGGCCTGACCAAGATAGATGAGCAGTTCTTC.

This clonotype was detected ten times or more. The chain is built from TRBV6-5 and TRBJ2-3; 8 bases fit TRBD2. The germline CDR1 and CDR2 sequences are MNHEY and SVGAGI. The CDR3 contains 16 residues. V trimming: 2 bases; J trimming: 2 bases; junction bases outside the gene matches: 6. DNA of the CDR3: TGTGCCAGCAGTTACCGTAGCGGGATAGTCACAGATACGCAGTATTTT. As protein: CASSYRSGIVTDTQYF.

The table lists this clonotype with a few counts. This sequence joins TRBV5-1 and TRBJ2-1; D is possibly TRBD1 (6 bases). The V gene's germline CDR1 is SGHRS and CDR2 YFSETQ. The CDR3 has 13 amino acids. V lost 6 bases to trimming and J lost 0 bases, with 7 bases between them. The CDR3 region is CASKDSSYNEQFF. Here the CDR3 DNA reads TGCGCCAGCAAGGACAGCTCCTACAATGAGCAGTTCTTC.